This is a list of T cell receptor beta chains from one sample in a study of blood T cell repertoires in COVID-19. Some clones are missing from TCRdb's copy, which holds only in-frame ones; the method was immunoSEQ multiplex PCR. The sample holds 120,000 to 150,000 clones; around four fifths are singletons and the top ten take 6.2%. Sequencing input: PBMCs or T cells enriched from blood (not recorded which). These receptors all come from a woman between 40 and 55 years old who had recovered from COVID-19. Both conserved end residues are part of each CDR3. D genes are given only for firm matches. Clone size appears in some rows only: once, few, many, or a class for an expanded clone.

v_gene: TRBV7-9; abundance: NA; j_gene: TRBJ2-7; d_gene: NA; CDR3nt: TGTGCCAGCAGCTTAGTCGACAGCGACGAGCAGTACTTC; CDR3aa: CASSLVDSDEQYF
v_gene: TRBV7-9; abundance: NA; j_gene: TRBJ2-7; d_gene: NA; CDR3nt: TGTGCCAGCAGCTTAGGCGGCAGAACCTACGAGCAGTACTTC; CDR3aa: CASSLGGRTYEQYF
v_gene: TRBV9; abundance: NA; j_gene: TRBJ1-1; d_gene: NA; CDR3nt: TGTGCCACCTCCCCGTCGGGGGGTTCGAACACTGAAGCTTTCTTT; CDR3aa: CATSPSGGSNTEAFF
v_gene: TRBV10-3; abundance: NA; j_gene: TRBJ2-3; d_gene: TRBD1; CDR3nt: TGTGCCATGTCCGGGACAGGGGTTACAGATACGCAGTATTTT; CDR3aa: CAMSGTGVTDTQYF
v_gene: TRBV3-1/TRBV3-2; abundance: NA; j_gene: TRBJ2-4; d_gene: NA; CDR3nt: TGTGCCAGCAGCCAAGTGGGGGGAGCCAAAAACATTCAGTACTTC; CDR3aa: CASSQVGGAKNIQYF
v_gene: TRBV5-1; abundance: NA; j_gene: TRBJ2-1; d_gene: NA; CDR3nt: TGCGCCAGCAGCTCGGGAGTGGTCGATGAGCAGTTCTTC; CDR3aa: CASSSGVVDEQFF
v_gene: TRBV15; abundance: NA; j_gene: TRBJ1-1; d_gene: NA; CDR3nt: TGTGCCACCAGTAGCTTCTTCGATCCTTACACTGAAGCTTTCTTT; CDR3aa: CATSSFFDPYTEAFF
v_gene: TRBV11-3; abundance: NA; j_gene: TRBJ2-1; d_gene: TRBD2; CDR3nt: TGTGCCAGCAGCCCCCCGGGACTAGCGGGGGGGCCTGGTGAGCAGTTCTTC; CDR3aa: CASSPPGLAGGPGEQFF
v_gene: TRBV4-1; abundance: NA; j_gene: TRBJ2-1; d_gene: NA; CDR3nt: TGCGCCAGCAGCCAAGGATGGCCCTCCTACAATGAGCAGTTCTTC; CDR3aa: CASSQGWPSYNEQFF
v_gene: TRBV5-1; abundance: few; j_gene: TRBJ2-1; d_gene: NA; CDR3nt: TGCGCCAGCAGCTTGGTCGGCATTTCGGCGGGGGCAAACAATGAGCAGTTCTTC; CDR3aa: CASSLVGISAGANNEQFF
v_gene: TRBV6-5; abundance: NA; j_gene: TRBJ2-1; d_gene: TRBD1; CDR3nt: TGTGCCAGCAGGTCGCAGGGGGCTCAGTACAATGAGCAGTTCTTC; CDR3aa: CASRSQGAQYNEQFF
v_gene: TRBV29-1; abundance: NA; j_gene: TRBJ2-1; d_gene: NA; CDR3nt: TGCAGCGTTGACGGGGGTGTGCGGGGAATTGTTTACGATGAGCAGTTCTTC; CDR3aa: CSVDGGVRGIVYDEQFF
v_gene: TRBV11-3; abundance: few; j_gene: TRBJ2-1; d_gene: TRBD2; CDR3nt: TGTGCCAGCAGCTTAGGTCACGCTAGCGGGAGCACCTACAATGAGCAGTTCTTC; CDR3aa: CASSLGHASGSTYNEQFF
v_gene: TRBV29-1; abundance: NA; j_gene: TRBJ1-2; d_gene: NA; CDR3nt: TGCAGCGTTGAAGATCCAACCAGATTCTATGGCTACACCTTC; CDR3aa: CSVEDPTRFYGYTF
v_gene: TRBV3-1/TRBV3-2; abundance: NA; j_gene: TRBJ2-7; d_gene: NA; CDR3nt: TGTGCCAGCAGCCAACAACTAGCTCTAACGCTCTACGAGCAGTACTTC; CDR3aa: CASSQQLALTLYEQYF
v_gene: TRBV15; abundance: NA; j_gene: TRBJ1-2; d_gene: TRBD1; CDR3nt: TGTGCCACCAGCAGGCTGGGCGGACCGGGACAGGACTACACCTTC; CDR3aa: CATSRLGGPGQDYTF
v_gene: TRBV6-5; abundance: NA; j_gene: TRBJ2-5; d_gene: TRBD1; CDR3nt: TGTGCCAGCTCTCAGACAGGGGGCCAAGAGACCCAGTACTTC; CDR3aa: CASSQTGGQETQYF
v_gene: TRBV7-9; abundance: NA; j_gene: TRBJ1-2; d_gene: TRBD1; CDR3nt: TGTGCCAGCAGCCCGTGGGACAGACTTAACTATGGCTACACCTTC; CDR3aa: CASSPWDRLNYGYTF